This T cell receptor (beta chain) was identified during a study of vaccination effects on CD4 cells after COVID-19. Study at large: Of the BNT162b2 and mRNA-1273 vaccines, participants received two doses of one or the other. Study-wide results and caveats: Of the vaccine-induced clones from healthy vaccinees, merely 1 of 255 recognized common cold coronaviruses as well.

About this clone itself: The antigen remains unidentified.

Measured with immunoSEQ multiplex PCR; TCRdb has only the in-frame clones, and not every one. The table lists some 22,000 clones, approximately 77% of them singletons. CDR1 LNHDA and CDR2 SQIVND come from the germline V gene (reference sequence). The CDR3 spans 15 residues. V lost 5 bases, J lost 6 bases, and 8 bases stayed unmatched. Within the ViraFEST assay, antigen-specific CD4+ T cells underwent expansion with viral peptide pools prior to sequencing. Researchers isolated CD4+ T cells once around 11 days of culture had elapsed. Vaccinees lacked prior SARS-CoV-2 infection and tested negative for nucleocapsid antibodies. The researchers cultured fewer than 2.5 million PBMC per well with approximately 10 IU/ml IL-2 and roughly 10 ug/ml peptides. Researchers swapped half the medium for IL-2 medium on both days 3 and 7.

The V call is TRBV19, the J call TRBJ1-5, with 9 bases fitting TRBD1. Sequencing was performed on CD4+ T cells from PBMCs cultured with HCoV-NL63 spike peptides, taken before COVID-19 vaccination. The origin of this receptor is a human donor who received a COVID-19 vaccine. CDR3 in amino acids: CASSSRTGAGQPQHF. The CDR3 region has the DNA TGTGCCAGTAGTTCCCGGACAGGGGCGGGTCAGCCCCAGCATTTT.